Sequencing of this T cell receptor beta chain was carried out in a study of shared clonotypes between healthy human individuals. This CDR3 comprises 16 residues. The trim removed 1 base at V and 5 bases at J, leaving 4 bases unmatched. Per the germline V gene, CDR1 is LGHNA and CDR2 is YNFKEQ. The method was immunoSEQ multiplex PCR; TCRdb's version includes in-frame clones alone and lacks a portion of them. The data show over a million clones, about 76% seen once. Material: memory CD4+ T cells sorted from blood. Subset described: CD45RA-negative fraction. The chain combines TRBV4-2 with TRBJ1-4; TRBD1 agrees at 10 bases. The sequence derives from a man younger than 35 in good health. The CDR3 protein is CASSQGGTGENEKLFF. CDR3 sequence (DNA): TGTGCCAGCAGCCAAGGCGGGACAGGGGAGAATGAAAAACTGTTTTTT.